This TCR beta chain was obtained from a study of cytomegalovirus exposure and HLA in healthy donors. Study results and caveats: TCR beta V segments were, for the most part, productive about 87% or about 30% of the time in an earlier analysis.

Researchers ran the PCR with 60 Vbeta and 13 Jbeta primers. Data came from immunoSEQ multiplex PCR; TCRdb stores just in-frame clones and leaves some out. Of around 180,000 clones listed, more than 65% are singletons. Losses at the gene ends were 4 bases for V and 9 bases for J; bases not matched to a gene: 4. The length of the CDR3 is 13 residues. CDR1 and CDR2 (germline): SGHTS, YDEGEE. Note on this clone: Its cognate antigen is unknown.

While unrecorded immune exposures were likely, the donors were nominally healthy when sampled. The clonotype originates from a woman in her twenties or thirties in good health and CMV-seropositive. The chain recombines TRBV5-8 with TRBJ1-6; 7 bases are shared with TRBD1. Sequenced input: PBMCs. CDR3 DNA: TGTGCCAGCAGCATTGACAGGGCTTCACCCCTCCACTTT. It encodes CASSIDRASPLHF.